This T cell receptor gamma chain was recovered during a study of γδ T cells in repeated Plasmodium falciparum infection. Across the whole study: The natural-infection arm compared Malian children under seasonal malaria with matched Australian children. Each infection was followed by sampling at 21 days, plus baseline and some pre-infection draws. General study results and limits: Vdelta2-negative gammadelta repertoires appeared less diverse and less shared in Malian than Australian children.

Per germline, CDR1 VTNTFY and CDR2 YDVSTARD (reference sequence). CDR3 length: 14 residues. As for this clone: Its target is not known. The amino acid sequence in TCRdb belongs to a much larger clone and departs from this DNA's translation at residue 3, likely a sequencing read error; the sequence shown is translated from the DNA.

Bulk repertoires came from Vgamma9/Vdelta2+ or Vdelta2-negative gammadelta T cells flow-sorted from PBMC. TCRdb reprocessed the multiplex PCR reads using CATT. This table holds roughly 24,000 gamma-chain clones, about 2.9% found once. The origin of this receptor is a pool of human donors (malaria-infected and uninfected, not separated). This chain uses TRGV3 with TRGJ1 or TRGJ2. The J gene, left out of TCRdb, was set here by checking the DNA against germline. The sample consisted of gamma-delta T cells from blood. CDR3 sequence reads: CAIWDRLDYYKKLF. The DNA for the CDR3 is TGTGCCATCTGGGACAGGCTGGATTATTATAAGAAACTCTTT.